One T cell receptor (beta chain) is described in this entry. Its antigen has not been determined. Per-nucleotide qualities are absent, and no much larger clonotype sits a single base away. Participants in the prospective study were aged about 18 to 95 years, lived in about two dozen United States geographic areas, and enrolled through a virtual design. In the prospective study, participants were assigned to cohorts based on the clinical history participants reported in a screening survey and a study questionnaire. For ImmuneRACE Cohort 3, a participant was defined as recovered based on two consecutive negative NP/OP PCR tests, clearance by a healthcare professional, or resolution of symptoms. In the prospective study, whole blood, serum and a nasopharyngeal or oropharyngeal swab were collected from each participant by mobile phlebotomists. Participants in the prospective study had the option to provide additional blood draws and questionnaires over a roughly 2-month period. Before DNA extraction, prospective study blood samples were shipped either frozen or at room temperature.

Trimming takes 3 bases off V and 10 bases off J; junction bases not matched to a gene: 3. For CDR1 and CDR2, the germline V gene (reference sequence) lists MNHEY and SMNVEV. Reading from cysteine to phenylalanine, the CDR3 counts 14 amino acids. The entry retains the CDR3 DNA only, 42 bases that are in frame from base 1. The data were taken from a study of blood T cell repertoires in COVID-19 (TCRdb year 2020). About the study as a whole: Collaborator samples came from the United States, Italy and Spain and covered acute and convalescent phases of COVID-19. Sample metadata almost always included a de-identified subject ID, COVID-19 status, age in years and sex. Where available, HLA class I and class II types were obtained from metadata supplied by the sample provider rather than from assay-based typing. A freely available public database, intended as a resource for researchers studying the immune response to SARS-CoV-2, is where the repertoires were released. The prospective study material was composed of cDNA or gDNA derived from T cells, B-cell-depleted T cells, or PBMCs. Samples were obtained from the ongoing ImmuneRACE study (first 160 participants) and from 1,000 to 1,500 subjects provided by 6 global collaborators. The dataset comprised deeply sampled blood TCRbeta repertoires from subjects exposed to, actively infected with, or recovered from COVID-19. What the work shows at the level of the full study, not this receptor alone: The quantity of clinical and demographic metadata differed by source and by participant and was supplied without curation.

The immunoSEQ Assay, a bias-controlled multiplex PCR, was used to amplify TCRbeta CDR3 regions from genomic DNA. As for how the authors treated the data: Nucleated cell counts per sample were estimated from amplification of reference gene primers within the assay. To quantify the absolute abundance of each unique TCRbeta CDR3 rearrangement, sequence reads were collapsed and filtered. Productive Simpson clonality was computed per sample as the square root of Simpson's diversity index over productive rearrangements. As stored in TCRdb, this immuneACCESS dataset retains in-frame rearrangements with V and J assigned. A fraction of the clones does not appear; measured against another copy, unresolved V genes explain less than half of the discrepancy, and the remainder lacks a known reason. V, J and clone size are taken as reported in that table, and D and trimming were inferred from the DNA itself. Present in this sample are some 390,000 clones, nearly 90% of which were seen just once. Jointly, the top ten make up 1.5% to 2% of the sample.

Sequencing input: PBMCs or T cells enriched from blood (not recorded which). The sequence joins TRBV27 to TRBJ2-1; 13 bases in the junction line up with TRBD2. The sequence was obtained from a woman aged 30 to 39 who had recovered from COVID-19. The CDR3 has the sequence CASSFMGLAGEQFF. The nucleotide sequence reads TGTGCCAGCAGTTTTATGGGACTAGCGGGAGAGCAGTTCTTC.